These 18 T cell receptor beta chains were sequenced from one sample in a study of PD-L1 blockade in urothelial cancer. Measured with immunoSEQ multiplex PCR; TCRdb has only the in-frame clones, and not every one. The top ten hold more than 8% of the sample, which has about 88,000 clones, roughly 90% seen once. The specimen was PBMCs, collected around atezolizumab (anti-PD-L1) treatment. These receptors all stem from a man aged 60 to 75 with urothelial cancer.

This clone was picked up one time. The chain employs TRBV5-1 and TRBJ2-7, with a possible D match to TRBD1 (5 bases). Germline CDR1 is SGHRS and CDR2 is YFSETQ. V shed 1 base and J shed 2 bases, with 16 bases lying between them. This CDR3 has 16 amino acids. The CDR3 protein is CASSLMGMGPTYEQYF. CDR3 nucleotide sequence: TGCGCCAGCAGCTTGATGGGTATGGGGCCTACCTACGAGCAGTACTTC.

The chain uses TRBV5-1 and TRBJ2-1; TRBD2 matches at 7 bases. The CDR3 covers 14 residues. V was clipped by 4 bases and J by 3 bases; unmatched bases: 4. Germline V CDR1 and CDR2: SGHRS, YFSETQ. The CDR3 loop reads CASSLGTNYNEQFF. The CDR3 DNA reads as TGCGCCAGCAGCCTCGGGACTAACTACAATGAGCAGTTCTTC.

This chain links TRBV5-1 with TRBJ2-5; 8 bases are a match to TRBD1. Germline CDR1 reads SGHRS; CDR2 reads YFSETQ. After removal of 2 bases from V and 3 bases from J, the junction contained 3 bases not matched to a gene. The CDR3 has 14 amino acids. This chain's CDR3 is CASSFQGAEETQYF. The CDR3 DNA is TGCGCCAGCAGCTTCCAGGGGGCGGAAGAGACCCAGTACTTC.

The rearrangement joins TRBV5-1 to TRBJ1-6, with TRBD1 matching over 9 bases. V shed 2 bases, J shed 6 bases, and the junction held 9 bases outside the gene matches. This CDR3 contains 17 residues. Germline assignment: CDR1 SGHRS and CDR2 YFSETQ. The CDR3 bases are TGCGCCAGCAGCTTTGGTACCGGGACAGGGACTAATTCACCCCTCCACTTT. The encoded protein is CASSFGTGTGTNSPLHF.

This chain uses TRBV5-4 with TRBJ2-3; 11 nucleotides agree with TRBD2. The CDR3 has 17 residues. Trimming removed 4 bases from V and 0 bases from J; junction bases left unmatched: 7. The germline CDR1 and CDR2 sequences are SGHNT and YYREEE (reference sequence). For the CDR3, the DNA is TGTGCCAGCAGCCCGGGGACTAGCGGCGTCAGCACAGATACGCAGTATTTT. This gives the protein CASSPGTSGVSTDTQYF.

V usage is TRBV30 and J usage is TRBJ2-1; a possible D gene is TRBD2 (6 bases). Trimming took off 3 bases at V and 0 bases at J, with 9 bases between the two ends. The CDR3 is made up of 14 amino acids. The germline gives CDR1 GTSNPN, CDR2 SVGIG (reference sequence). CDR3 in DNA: TGTGCCTGGAGGGCGGGGAGCTCCTACAATGAGCAGTTCTTC. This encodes CAWRAGSSYNEQFF.

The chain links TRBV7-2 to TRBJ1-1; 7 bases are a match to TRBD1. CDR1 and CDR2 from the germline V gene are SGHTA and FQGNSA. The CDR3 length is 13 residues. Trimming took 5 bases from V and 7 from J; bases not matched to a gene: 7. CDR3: CASSGETGLEAFF. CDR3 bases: TGTGCCAGCAGCGGAGAGACAGGGCTTGAAGCTTTCTTT.

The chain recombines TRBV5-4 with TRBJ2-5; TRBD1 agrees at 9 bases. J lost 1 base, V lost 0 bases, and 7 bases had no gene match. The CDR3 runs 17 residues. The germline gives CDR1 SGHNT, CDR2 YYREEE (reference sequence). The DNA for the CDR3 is TGTGCCAGCAGCTTGGCCAAGACAGGGGGTAGCCAAGAGACCCAGTACTTC. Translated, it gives CASSLAKTGGSQETQYF.

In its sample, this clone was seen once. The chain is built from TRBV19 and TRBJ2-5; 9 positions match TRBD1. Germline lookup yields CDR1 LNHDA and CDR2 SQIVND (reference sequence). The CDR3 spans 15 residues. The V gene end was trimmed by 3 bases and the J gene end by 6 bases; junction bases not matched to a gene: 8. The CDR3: CASSIQTGGVKTQYF. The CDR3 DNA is TGTGCCAGTAGTATCCAGACAGGGGGAGTGAAGACCCAGTACTTC.

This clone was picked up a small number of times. CDR3 loop: CASSLSGVSNTGELFF. Written as DNA, the CDR3 is TGCGCCAGCAGCTTGAGCGGGGTGTCGAACACCGGGGAGCTGTTTTTT. This chain links TRBV5-1 with TRBJ2-2; 7 bases are a match to TRBD2. The CDR3 has 16 residues. Germline assignment: CDR1 SGHRS and CDR2 YFSETQ. Trimming removed 1 base from V and 0 bases from J; junction bases left unmatched: 3.

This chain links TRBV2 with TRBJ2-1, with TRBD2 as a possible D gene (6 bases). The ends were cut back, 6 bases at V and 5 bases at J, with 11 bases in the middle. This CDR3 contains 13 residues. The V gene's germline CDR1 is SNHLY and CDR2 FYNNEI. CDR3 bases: TGTGCCAGCAGCGCGGGACTTAACAATGAGCAGTTCTTC. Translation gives CASSAGLNNEQFF.

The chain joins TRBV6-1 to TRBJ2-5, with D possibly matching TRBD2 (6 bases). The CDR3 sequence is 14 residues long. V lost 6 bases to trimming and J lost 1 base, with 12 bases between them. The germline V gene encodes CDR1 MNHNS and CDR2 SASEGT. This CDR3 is CASRVLALQETQYF. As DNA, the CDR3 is TGTGCCAGCAGGGTACTAGCTCTCCAAGAGACCCAGTACTTC.

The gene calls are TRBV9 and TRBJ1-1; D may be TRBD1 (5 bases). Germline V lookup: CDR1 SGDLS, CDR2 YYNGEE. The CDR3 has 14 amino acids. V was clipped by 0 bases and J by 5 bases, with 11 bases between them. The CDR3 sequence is CASSVDGGRTEAFF. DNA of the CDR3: TGTGCCAGCAGCGTAGACGGGGGGAGGACTGAAGCTTTCTTT.

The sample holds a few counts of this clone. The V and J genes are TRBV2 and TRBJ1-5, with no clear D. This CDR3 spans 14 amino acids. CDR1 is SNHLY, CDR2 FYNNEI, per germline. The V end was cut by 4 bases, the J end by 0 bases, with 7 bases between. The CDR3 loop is CASSVAGSNQPQHF. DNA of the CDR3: TGTGCCAGCAGTGTGGCAGGTAGCAATCAGCCCCAGCATTTT.

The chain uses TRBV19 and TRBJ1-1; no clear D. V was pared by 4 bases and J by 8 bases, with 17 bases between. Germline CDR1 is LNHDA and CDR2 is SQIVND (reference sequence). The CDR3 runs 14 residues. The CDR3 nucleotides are TGTGCCAGTAGTACCCTCCGCGAGGGCGCCGAAGCTTTCTTT. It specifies CASSTLREGAEAFF.

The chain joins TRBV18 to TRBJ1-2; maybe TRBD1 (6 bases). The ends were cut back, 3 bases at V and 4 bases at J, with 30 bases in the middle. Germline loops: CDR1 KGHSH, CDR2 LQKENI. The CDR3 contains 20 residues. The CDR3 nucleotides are TGTGCCAGCTCACCTAATTTCATAGATCGGGGGGCAGGTTCGCGCTATGGCTACACCTTC. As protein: CASSPNFIDRGAGSRYGYTF.

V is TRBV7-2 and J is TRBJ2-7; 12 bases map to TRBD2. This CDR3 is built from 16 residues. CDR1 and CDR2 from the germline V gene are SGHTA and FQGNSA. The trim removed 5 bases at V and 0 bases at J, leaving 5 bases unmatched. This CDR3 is CASSGRTSGVSYEQYF. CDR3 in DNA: TGTGCCAGCAGCGGCCGGACTAGCGGGGTCTCCTACGAGCAGTACTTC.

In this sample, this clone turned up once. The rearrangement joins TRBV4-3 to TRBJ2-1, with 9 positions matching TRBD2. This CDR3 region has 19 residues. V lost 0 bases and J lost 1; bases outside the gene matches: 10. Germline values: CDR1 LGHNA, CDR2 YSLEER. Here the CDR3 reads CASSQDGPSGIGSYNEQFF. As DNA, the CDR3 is TGCGCCAGCAGCCAAGACGGTCCTAGCGGGATCGGGTCCTACAATGAGCAGTTCTTC.